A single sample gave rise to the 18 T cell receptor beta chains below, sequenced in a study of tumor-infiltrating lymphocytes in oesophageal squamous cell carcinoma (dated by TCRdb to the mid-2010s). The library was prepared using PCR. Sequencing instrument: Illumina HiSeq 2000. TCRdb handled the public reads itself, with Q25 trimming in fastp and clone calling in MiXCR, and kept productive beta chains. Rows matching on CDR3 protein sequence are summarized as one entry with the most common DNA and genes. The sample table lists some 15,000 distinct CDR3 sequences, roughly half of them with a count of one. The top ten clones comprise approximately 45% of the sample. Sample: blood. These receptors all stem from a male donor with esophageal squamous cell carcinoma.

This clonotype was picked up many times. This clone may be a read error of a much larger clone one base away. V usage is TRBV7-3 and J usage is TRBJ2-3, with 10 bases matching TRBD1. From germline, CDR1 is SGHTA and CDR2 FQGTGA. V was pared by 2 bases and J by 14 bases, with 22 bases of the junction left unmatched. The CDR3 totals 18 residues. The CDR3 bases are TGTGCCAGCAGCTTAGTTGTCTCGGGACAGGGGCGTACCGGGGAGCTGTATTTT. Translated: CASSLVVSGQGRTGELYF.

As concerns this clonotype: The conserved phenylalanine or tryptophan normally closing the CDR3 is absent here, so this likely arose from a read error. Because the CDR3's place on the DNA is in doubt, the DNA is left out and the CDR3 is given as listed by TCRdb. The CDR3 sequence: CASSNGLQGPEEETQYFGA. The chain is built from TRBV12-3 or TRBV12-4 and TRBJ2-6; the table names TRBD1, a call not compared with the DNA. Both ends counted, the CDR3 spans 19 residues.

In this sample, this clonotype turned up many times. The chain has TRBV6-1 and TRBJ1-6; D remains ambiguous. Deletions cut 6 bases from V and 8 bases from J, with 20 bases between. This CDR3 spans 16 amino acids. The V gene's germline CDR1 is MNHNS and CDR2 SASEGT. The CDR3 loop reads CASRRTITSAYSPLHF. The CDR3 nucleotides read TGTGCCAGCAGACGGACCATTACCTCGGCGTATTCACCCCTCCACTTT.

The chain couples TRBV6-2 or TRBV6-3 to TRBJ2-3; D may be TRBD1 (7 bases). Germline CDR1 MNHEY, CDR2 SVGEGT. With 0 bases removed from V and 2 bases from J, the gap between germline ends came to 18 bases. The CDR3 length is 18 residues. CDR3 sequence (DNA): TGTGCCAGCAGTTACTCCGGCCCAGGGGGAGGTTTCACAGATACGCAGTATTTT. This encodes CASSYSGPGGGFTDTQYF.

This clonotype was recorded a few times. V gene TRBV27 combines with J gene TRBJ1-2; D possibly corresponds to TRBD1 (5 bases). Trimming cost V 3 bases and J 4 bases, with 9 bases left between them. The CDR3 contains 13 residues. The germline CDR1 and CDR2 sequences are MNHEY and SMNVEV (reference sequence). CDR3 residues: CASSFGGGYGYTF. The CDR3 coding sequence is TGTGCCAGCAGTTTCGGGGGGGGCTATGGCTACACCTTC.

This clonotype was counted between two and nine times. As DNA, the CDR3 is TGTGCCAGCAGCTTAGCGGAACTAAGCTACGAGCAGTACTTC. It translates to CASSLAELSYEQYF. J is TRBJ2-5 and V is TRBV7-6; D ambiguous. TRBJ2-7 explains the end of the DNA better; the J call may be wrong. This CDR3 spans 14 amino acids. Germline-derived CDR1 and CDR2 are SGHVS and FNYEAQ.

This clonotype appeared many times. DNA of the CDR3: TGTGCCAGTAGTATAGCAGGGGGGCGCAATCAGCCCCAGCATTTT. Amino acids: CASSIAGGRNQPQHF. The chain employs TRBV19 and TRBJ1-5, with 7 nucleotides matching TRBD1. CDR1 and CDR2 from the germline V gene are LNHDA and SQIVND (reference sequence). Trimming removed 1 base from V and 2 bases from J; junction bases left unmatched: 2. The CDR3 covers 15 residues. The full variable domain, with the rest looked up from reference TRBV19 and TRBJ1-5, is DGGITQSPKYLFRKEGQNVTLSCEQNLNHDAMYWYRQDPGQGLRLIYYSQIVNDFQKGDIAEGYSVSREKKESFPLTVTSAQKNPTAFYLCASSIAGGRNQPQHFGDGTRLSIL.

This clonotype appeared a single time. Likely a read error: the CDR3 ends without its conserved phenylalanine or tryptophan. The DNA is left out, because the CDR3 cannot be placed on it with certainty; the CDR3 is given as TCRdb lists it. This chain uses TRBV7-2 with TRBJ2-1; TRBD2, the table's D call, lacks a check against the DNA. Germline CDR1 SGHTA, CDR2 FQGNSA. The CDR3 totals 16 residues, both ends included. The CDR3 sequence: CASSFTSGSYEQYFGS.

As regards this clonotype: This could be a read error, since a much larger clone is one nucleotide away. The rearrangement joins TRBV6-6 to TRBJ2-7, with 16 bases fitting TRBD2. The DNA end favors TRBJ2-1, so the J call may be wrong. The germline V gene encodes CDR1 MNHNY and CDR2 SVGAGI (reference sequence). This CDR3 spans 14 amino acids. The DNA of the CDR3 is TGTGCCAGCGGGACTAGCGGGAGGGTAAACATTCAGTTCTTC. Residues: CASGTSGRVNIQFF.

CDR3 amino acids: CASSSDSSYEQYF. The CDR3 region has the DNA TGTGCCAGCAGCTCGGACAGTTCCTACGAGCAGTACTTC. The V call is TRBV7-9, the J call TRBJ2-7; D perhaps matches TRBD1 (6 bases). The germline CDR1 and CDR2 sequences are SEHNR and FQNEAQ (reference sequence). The CDR3 extends over 13 amino acids. With 4 bases removed from V and 1 base from J, the gap between germline ends came to 8 bases.

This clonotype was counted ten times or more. CDR3 coding DNA: TGTGCCAGCAGTGACCCGGACCGAAGCAATCAGCCCCAGCATTTT. As protein: CASSDPDRSNQPQHF. The rearrangement uses TRBV6-1 and TRBJ1-5; D remains unclear. Germline loops: CDR1 MNHNS, CDR2 SASEGT. V lost 3 bases, J lost 1 base, and 10 bases lay in between. The length of the CDR3 is 15 residues.

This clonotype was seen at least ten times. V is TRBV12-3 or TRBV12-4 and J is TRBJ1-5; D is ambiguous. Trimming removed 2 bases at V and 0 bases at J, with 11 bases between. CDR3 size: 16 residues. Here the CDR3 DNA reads TGTGCCAGCAGTTTATTGCCGGATAATAGCAATCAGCCCCAGCATTTT. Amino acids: CASSLLPDNSNQPQHF.

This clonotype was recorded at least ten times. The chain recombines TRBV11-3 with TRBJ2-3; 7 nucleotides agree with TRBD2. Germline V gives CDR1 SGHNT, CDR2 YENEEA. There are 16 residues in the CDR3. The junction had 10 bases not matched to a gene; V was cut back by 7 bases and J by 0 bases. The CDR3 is CASTPSGEPSTDTQYF. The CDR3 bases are TGTGCCAGCACTCCGAGCGGGGAGCCTAGCACAGATACGCAGTATTTT.

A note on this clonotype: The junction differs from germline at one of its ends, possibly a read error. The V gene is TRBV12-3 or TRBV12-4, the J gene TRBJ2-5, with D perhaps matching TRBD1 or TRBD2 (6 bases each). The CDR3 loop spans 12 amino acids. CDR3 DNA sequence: TGTGCCAGTACCCCCGGAGGGGGTTCTTCGGATTTT. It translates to CASTPGGGSSDF.

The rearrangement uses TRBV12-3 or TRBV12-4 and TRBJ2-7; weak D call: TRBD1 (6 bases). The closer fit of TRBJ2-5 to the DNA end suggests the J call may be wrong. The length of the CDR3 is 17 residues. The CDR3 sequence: CASSLEVGLGGQETQYF. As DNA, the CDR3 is TGTGCCAGCAGTTTAGAGGTCGGGTTAGGGGGACAAGAGACCCAGTACTTC.

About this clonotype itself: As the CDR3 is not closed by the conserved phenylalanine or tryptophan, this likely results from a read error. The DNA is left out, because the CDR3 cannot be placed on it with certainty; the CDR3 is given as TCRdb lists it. The CDR3 spells CASSSVGYGYTFGS. The V and J genes are TRBV7-2 and TRBJ2-7. Germline CDR1 is SGHTA and CDR2 is FQGNSA. Inclusive of both ends, the CDR3 amounts to 14 amino acids.

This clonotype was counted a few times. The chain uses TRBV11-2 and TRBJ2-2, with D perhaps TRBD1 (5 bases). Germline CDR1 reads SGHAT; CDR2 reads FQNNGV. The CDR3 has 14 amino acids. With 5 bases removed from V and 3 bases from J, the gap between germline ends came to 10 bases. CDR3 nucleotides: TGTGCCAGCAGCGTGCAGGGTTACACCGGGGAGCTGTTTTTT. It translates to CASSVQGYTGELFF.

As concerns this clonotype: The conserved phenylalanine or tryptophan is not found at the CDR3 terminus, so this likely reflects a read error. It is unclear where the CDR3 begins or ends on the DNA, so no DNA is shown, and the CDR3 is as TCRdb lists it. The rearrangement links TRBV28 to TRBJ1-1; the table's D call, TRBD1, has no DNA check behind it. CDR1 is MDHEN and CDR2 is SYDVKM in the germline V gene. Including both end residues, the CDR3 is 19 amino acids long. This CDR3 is CATRGPLGQGWGYTFGSGQ.